This entry lists 12 T cell receptor beta chains sequenced from one sample in a study of blood T cell repertoires in COVID-19. Sequencing used immunoSEQ multiplex PCR; TCRdb keeps in-frame clones, though not all of them. This table has 310,000 or so clones, about nine tenths appearing once. Sequencing was carried out using peripheral blood. These receptors were obtained from a man over 45 with active or convalescent COVID-19.

The chain uses TRBV5-1 and TRBJ1-2; 8 bases agree with TRBD1. The CDR3 is 14 residues long. After removal of 0 bases from V and 4 bases from J, the junction contained 2 bases not matched to a gene. Looked up from germline, CDR1 is SGHRS and CDR2 is YFSETQ. The CDR3 spells CASSLGTGTYGYTF. Here the CDR3 DNA reads TGCGCCAGCAGCTTGGGGACAGGGACCTATGGCTACACCTTC.

V usage is TRBV2 and J usage is TRBJ2-4, with no clear D. Germline loops: CDR1 SNHLY, CDR2 FYNNEI. Trimming stripped 6 bases from V and 0 bases from J, with 15 bases between. The CDR3 has 16 residues. Here the CDR3 reads CASSPIENLAKNIQYF. CDR3 bases: TGTGCCAGCAGCCCGATCGAAAACTTAGCCAAAAACATTCAGTACTTC.

This clone was detected once. This chain uses TRBV27 with TRBJ2-1, with D tentatively TRBD1 (5 bases). In germline, CDR1 is MNHEY, CDR2 SMNVEV (reference sequence). CDR3 length: 12 residues. The V end was cut by 5 bases, the J end by 6 bases, with 8 bases between. The chain's CDR3 is CASSRQSNEQFF. In nucleotides, the CDR3 is TGTGCCAGCAGTCGACAGTCCAATGAGCAGTTCTTC.

The chain combines TRBV7-6 with TRBJ1-4; 9 bases match TRBD1. The V segment lost 1 base and the J segment 6 bases; nucleotides outside the gene matches: 3. CDR3 size: 15 residues. Germline-derived CDR1 and CDR2 are SGHVS and FNYEAQ. CDR3 coding DNA: TGTGCCAGCAGCTTAGGGACAGGGGACTATGAAAAACTGTTTTTT. Encoded protein: CASSLGTGDYEKLFF.

The sample holds one count of this clone. The chain combines TRBV19 with TRBJ1-2, with a possible D match to TRBD1 (6 bases). Per germline, CDR1 LNHDA and CDR2 SQIVND (reference sequence). This CDR3 is 15 amino acids long. Trimming pared 1 base from V and 4 bases from J, leaving 13 bases between. DNA for the CDR3: TGTGCCAGTAGTATAGGATCCAGGGGTGCCTATGGCTACACCTTC. Protein sequence: CASSIGSRGAYGYTF.

The genes are TRBV28 and TRBJ2-5; TRBD1 is a possible D gene (6 bases). CDR1 MDHEN and CDR2 SYDVKM come from the germline V gene. The CDR3 runs 13 residues. The chain's CDR3 is CAVGSYREETQYF. The CDR3 coding sequence is TGTGCAGTAGGCTCTTACAGGGAAGAGACCCAGTACTTC. The whole variable domain, remainder taken from reference TRBV28 and TRBJ2-5, is DVKVTQSSRYLVKRTGEKVFLECVQDMDHENMFWYRQDPGLGLRLIYFSYDVKMKEKGDIPEGYSVSREKKERFSLILESASTNQTSMYLCAVGSYREETQYFGPGTRLLVL.

This sequence joins TRBV5-1 and TRBJ1-6, with D perhaps TRBD1 (5 bases). Germline assignment: CDR1 SGHRS and CDR2 YFSETQ. V was clipped by 2 bases and J by 7 bases, with 10 bases between them. CDR3 length: 14 amino acids. CDR3 bases: TGCGCCAGCAGCTTCGACAGATCAAATTCACCCCTCCACTTT. The encoded protein is CASSFDRSNSPLHF.

This CDR3 reads CASSYGRVLANEKLFF. The CDR3 nucleotides are TGTGCCAGCAGTTACGGCAGGGTCCTGGCTAATGAAAAACTGTTTTTT. The chain combines TRBV6-5 with TRBJ1-4; possibly TRBD1 for D (5 bases). Trimming pared 2 bases from V and 3 bases from J, leaving 13 bases between. This CDR3 contains 16 residues. Germline V gives CDR1 MNHEY, CDR2 SVGAGI.

V is TRBV2 and J is TRBJ1-4; D unclear. V lost 6 bases to trimming and J lost 8 bases, with 19 bases between them. The CDR3 totals 15 residues. Per germline, CDR1 SNHLY and CDR2 FYNNEI. CDR3 nucleotide sequence: TGTGCCAGCAGCCGACGGGGTGGGGTTAGCGAAAAACTGTTTTTT. Amino acids: CASSRRGGVSEKLFF.

This clone was picked up a small number of times. The chain combines TRBV5-1 with TRBJ2-7, with 12 bases aligning to TRBD1. The V segment lost 4 bases and the J segment 4 bases; nucleotides outside the gene matches: 9. The germline gives CDR1 SGHRS, CDR2 YFSETQ. This CDR3 spans 16 amino acids. The CDR3 nucleotides read TGCGCCAGCAGCCAGGGACAGGGGGCTACTCAGTACGAGCAGTACTTC. It codes for CASSQGQGATQYEQYF.

This clone appeared a few times. The V and J genes are TRBV18 and TRBJ2-7, with D uncertain. CDR3 length: 15 residues. The V end was cut by 2 bases, the J end by 2 bases, with 13 bases between. CDR1 and CDR2 (germline): KGHSH, LQKENI. CDR3 sequence reads: CASSPRQENTYEQYF. The CDR3 DNA is TGTGCCAGCTCACCAAGGCAGGAAAATACCTACGAGCAGTACTTC.

CDR3 nucleotides: TGTGCCAGCAGCTTGACAGGTAACACTGAAGCTTTCTTT. This translates into CASSLTGNTEAFF. V is TRBV5-5 and J is TRBJ1-1; tentatively, D is TRBD1 (5 bases). The germline V and J ends were trimmed by 1 base and 2 bases, with 6 bases remaining between them. This CDR3 spans 13 amino acids. Germline loops: CDR1 SGHKS, CDR2 YYEKEE (reference sequence).